These 21 T cell receptor beta chains were all obtained from the same sample, sequenced in a study of cytotoxic CD8 clonotypes in ibrutinib-treated CLL. The assay was immunoSEQ multiplex PCR, and TCRdb's table has in-frame clones only and misses some. The sample lists 30,000 to 35,000 clones, 69% seen once, with roughly 25% in the top ten. The sample in question was PBMCs, obtained before ibrutinib treatment. Receptors originate from a human donor with chronic lymphocytic leukemia.

This clone was seen only a few times. The V call is TRBV20-1, the J call TRBJ2-1, with a possible D match to TRBD1 (7 bases). Germline-derived CDR1 and CDR2 are DFQATT and SNEGSKA (reference sequence). CDR3 length: 11 residues. The V and J ends lost 4 bases and 14 bases respectively, with 15 bases between them. The CDR3 nucleotides are TGCAGTGCTACCACTCCCAGGGGGGAGTTCTTC. This sequence encodes CSATTPRGEFF.

This clone has just one count. The chain combines TRBV28 with TRBJ2-7; 13 nucleotides align to TRBD2. This CDR3 comprises 15 residues. In germline, CDR1 is MDHEN, CDR2 SYDVKM. V was clipped by 5 bases and J by 6 bases; unmatched bases: 7. The CDR3 protein is CASSPRTSGRSEQYF. CDR3 coding DNA: TGTGCCAGCAGTCCCCGGACTAGCGGGAGATCCGAGCAGTACTTC.

The chain has TRBV30 and TRBJ1-1, with 9 bases matching TRBD1. The CDR3 is 13 amino acids. The germline V gene encodes CDR1 GTSNPN and CDR2 SVGIG (reference sequence). Trimming cost V 5 bases and J 1 base; bases outside gene matches: 2. The CDR3 DNA sequence: TGTGCCTGGGGACAGGGGTGGAACACTGAAGCTTTCTTT. Its protein product is CAWGQGWNTEAFF. Using reference TRBV30 and TRBJ1-1 for the parts outside the CDR3, the full variable domain is SQTIHQWPATLVQPVGSPLSLECTVEGTSNPNLYWYRQAAGRGLQLLFYSVGIGQISSEVPQNLSASRPQDRQFILSSKKLLLSDSGFYLCAWGQGWNTEAFFGQGTRLTVV.

The V and J genes are TRBV5-8 and TRBJ2-7, with 7 bases identical to TRBD1. This CDR3 has 15 amino acids. Germline-derived CDR1 and CDR2 are SGHTS and YDEGEE. Trimming at V came to 4 bases and at J to 2 bases, leaving 9 bases not matched to a gene. CDR3 in DNA: TGTGCCAGCAGCGTTGGGGACAGCCAGGCCTACGAGCAGTACTTC. Encoded protein: CASSVGDSQAYEQYF.

V is TRBV5-4 and J is TRBJ1-1; 8 bases map to TRBD1. The CDR3 runs 15 residues. Germline loops: CDR1 SGHNT, CDR2 YYREEE (reference sequence). Trimming cost V 4 bases and J 2 bases; bases outside gene matches: 7. CDR3 nucleotides: TGTGCCAGCAGCCAAGCCGACAGGGGAAACACTGAAGCTTTCTTT. It encodes CASSQADRGNTEAFF.

The CDR3 sequence is CASSGPAGYEQYF. The CDR3 DNA reads as TGTGCCAGCAGTGGTCCGGCCGGTTACGAGCAGTACTTC. The V call is TRBV2, the J call TRBJ2-7; no clear D. CDR1 SNHLY and CDR2 FYNNEI come from the germline V gene. V lost 4 bases to trimming and J lost 4 bases, with 11 bases between them. This CDR3 comprises 13 residues.

This clone was seen just once. The chain recombines TRBV25-1 with TRBJ2-7; 8 bases fit TRBD2. CDR3 size: 15 residues. The ends lost 4 bases at V and 3 bases at J; junction bases unmatched: 8. From germline, CDR1 is MGHDK and CDR2 SYGVNS. The CDR3: CASSGSGTRGYEQYF. The CDR3 DNA follows: TGTGCCAGCAGTGGATCCGGGACTAGGGGCTACGAGCAGTACTTC.

Only a few counts were recorded for this clone. The chain employs TRBV11-2 and TRBJ1-1; D perhaps matches TRBD1 (6 bases). CDR1 and CDR2 from the germline V gene are SGHAT and FQNNGV. This CDR3 comprises 14 residues. The V end lost 6 bases, the J end lost 1 base, and 12 bases lay between the germline ends. The CDR3 nucleotides are TGTGCCAGCAGTTTCAGCAGGGGGAACACTGAAGCTTTCTTT. Translation gives CASSFSRGNTEAFF.

CDR3 sequence: CSAPNQWEQYF. In nucleotides, the CDR3 is TGCAGTGCTCCAAATCAGTGGGAGCAGTACTTC. This chain joins TRBV20-1 and TRBJ2-7; D ambiguous. Germline assignment: CDR1 DFQATT and CDR2 SNEGSKA (reference sequence). The CDR3 is 11 amino acids. The V end was cut by 5 bases, the J end by 7 bases, with 12 bases between.

This clone appeared once. The V call is TRBV21-1, the J call TRBJ1-1. TRBV21-1 is a recognized pseudogene. This CDR3 spans 16 amino acids. The CDR3 reads CASSKVYCQMNTEAFF. DNA for the CDR3: TGTGCCAGCAGCAAAGTGTACTGCCAGATGAACACTGAAGCTTTCTTT.

V gene TRBV7-3 combines with J gene TRBJ2-7; the match to TRBD2 covers 7 bases. V shed 8 bases and J 2 bases; nucleotides not matched to a gene: 9. Germline values: CDR1 SGHTA, CDR2 FQGTGA. The CDR3 is 14 residues long. DNA of the CDR3: TGTGCCAGCCCGCGCGGGAGAATAGCCTACGAGCAGTACTTC. The encoded protein is CASPRGRIAYEQYF.

The chain combines TRBV29-1 with TRBJ1-1; 7 bases line up with TRBD1. V was clipped by 6 bases and J by 4 bases; unmatched bases: 8. The CDR3 runs 13 residues. Germline V CDR1 and CDR2: SQVTM, ANQGSEA. CDR3 amino acids: CSVCTGECTEAFF. The CDR3 region has the DNA TGCAGCGTCTGTACAGGGGAATGCACTGAAGCTTTCTTT.

This clone was detected only a few times. The J gene is TRBJ2-7, the V gene TRBV7-9; tentatively, D is TRBD2 (6 bases). The CDR3 spans 13 residues. Germline V gene lookup returns CDR1 SEHNR and CDR2 FQNEAQ (reference sequence). V dropped 5 bases and J dropped 7 bases, with 15 bases sitting between them. The CDR3 loop is CASSPVGGREQYF. CDR3 coding DNA: TGTGCCAGCAGCCCTGTGGGGGGACGGGAGCAGTACTTC.

This chain connects TRBV5-1 to TRBJ2-2; TRBD1 is a possible D gene (5 bases). CDR1 SGHRS and CDR2 YFSETQ come from the germline V gene. V lost 0 bases, J lost 1 base, and 7 bases lay in between. The CDR3 covers 15 residues. CDR3 region: CASSLVQGNTGELFF. The CDR3 DNA follows: TGCGCCAGCAGCTTGGTGCAGGGGAACACCGGGGAGCTGTTTTTT.

The chain couples TRBV2 to TRBJ1-2; TRBD1 aligns across 11 bases. Losses at the gene ends were 2 bases for V and 7 bases for J; bases not matched to a gene: 12. Germline V gives CDR1 SNHLY, CDR2 FYNNEI. The CDR3 loop spans 17 amino acids. CDR3 loop: CASSESRDRGSLGGYTF. The CDR3 DNA reads TGTGCCAGCAGTGAATCCCGGGACAGGGGGTCGCTCGGTGGCTACACCTTC. Combining the CDR3 with reference TRBV2 and TRBJ1-2 gives the whole variable domain EPEVTQTPSHQVTQMGQEVILRCVPISNHLYFYWYRQILGQKVEFLVSFYNNEISEKSEIFDDQFSVERPDGSNFTLKIRSTKLEDSAMYFCASSESRDRGSLGGYTFGSGTRLTVV.

The genes are TRBV10-3 and TRBJ2-1, with D maybe TRBD2 (6 bases). The CDR3 is made up of 17 amino acids. The V end lost 4 bases, the J end lost 7 bases, and 23 bases lay between the germline ends. Germline CDR1 reads ENHRY; CDR2 reads SYGVKD. The CDR3 loop is CAISVRGGGDLGNEQFF. In DNA form, the CDR3 reads TGTGCCATCAGTGTCCGTGGAGGCGGGGATTTGGGTAATGAGCAGTTCTTC.

This clone was recorded only once. The rearrangement uses TRBV6-5 and TRBJ1-6; D gene unclear. Germline lookup yields CDR1 MNHEY and CDR2 SVGAGI. The CDR3 has 13 residues. Trimming cost V 2 bases and J 10 bases, with 9 bases left between them. This chain's CDR3 is CASSYEEGSPLHF. CDR3 nucleotides: TGTGCCAGCAGTTACGAAGAAGGATCACCCCTCCACTTT.

The V gene is TRBV4-2, the J gene TRBJ2-3; TRBD1 or TRBD2 may be the D gene (6 bases each). Germline V CDR1 and CDR2: LGHNA, YNFKEQ. V lost 3 bases and J lost 3, with 16 bases in between. The length of the CDR3 is 16 residues. CDR3 sequence: CASSQGTGDITDTQYF. CDR3 nucleotide sequence: TGTGCCAGCAGCCAGGGGACGGGGGACATTACAGATACGCAGTATTTT.

The chain combines TRBV30 with TRBJ1-1; D unresolved. Germline V lookup: CDR1 GTSNPN, CDR2 SVGIG (reference sequence). The ends were cut back, 3 bases at V and 6 bases at J, with 8 bases in the middle. CDR3 length: 11 residues. CDR3 residues: CAWRVGAEAFF. DNA for the CDR3: TGTGCCTGGAGGGTGGGTGCTGAAGCTTTCTTT.

The chain is built from TRBV4-1 and TRBJ1-5; D is unresolved. The germline V gene has CDR1 MGHRA and CDR2 YSYEKL. The CDR3 covers 14 residues. The V end lost 2 bases, the J end lost 6 bases, and 11 bases lay between the germline ends. CDR3 in amino acids: CASSQTELGQPQHF. The CDR3 nucleotides read TGCGCCAGCAGCCAAACTGAACTAGGTCAGCCCCAGCATTTT.

This clone was seen only a few times. A read error may produce the germline difference seen at one junction end. The CDR3 sequence is CASSLDRGHYQPQHF. The CDR3 nucleotides are TGTGCCAGCAGCCTAGACAGGGGGCATTACCAGCCCCAGCATTTT. J is TRBJ1-5 and V is TRBV11-2, with 10 bases matching TRBD1. This CDR3 comprises 15 residues. Germline CDR1 is SGHAT and CDR2 is FQNNGV.